The 19 T cell receptor beta chains below all came from one sample that was sequenced in a study of CD8 T cells in ankylosing spondylitis. One entry per CDR3 protein results from TCRdb running MiXCR on the 5' RACE reads. The data hold roughly 230,000 distinct CDR3 sequences, with more than 9% observed a single time. The sequenced sample consisted of blood, either unsorted or a sorted T cell fraction (not recorded which). The receptors were sampled from a male donor with ankylosing spondylitis or in good health (not recorded which).

At least ten counts were recorded for this clonotype. The rearrangement links TRBV5-1 to TRBJ1-1; D possibly corresponds to TRBD1 (6 bases). CDR3 length: 15 residues. Germline V gene sequence: CDR1 SGHRS, CDR2 YFSETQ. V lost 0 bases and J 4 bases, leaving 13 bases between the germline ends. In DNA form, the CDR3 reads TGCGCCAGCAGCTTGGCAGGGGCCTCGGGCACTGAAGCTTTCTTT. Encoded protein: CASSLAGASGTEAFF.

This clonotype was recorded at least ten times. V and J are TRBV20-1 and TRBJ1-6, with 8 bases aligning to TRBD1. Germline V gene lookup returns CDR1 DFQATT and CDR2 SNEGSKA (reference sequence). This CDR3 has 13 residues. After removal of 1 base from V and 13 bases from J, the junction contained 6 bases not matched to a gene. CDR3 region: CSARGRQGSPLHF. DNA of the CDR3: TGCAGTGCTAGAGGTCGACAGGGGTCCCCCCTCCACTTT.

This clonotype was observed many times. The chain uses TRBV3-1 and TRBJ2-2, with 11 bases fitting TRBD1. The junction had 5 bases not matched to a gene; V was cut back by 4 bases and J by 4 bases. The CDR3 spans 16 residues. Germline-derived CDR1 and CDR2 are LGHDT and YNNKEL (reference sequence). The CDR3 region has the DNA TGTGCCAGCAGCCGCCCCGGGACAGGGGGCACCGGGGAGCTGTTTTTT. Protein product: CASSRPGTGGTGELFF.

This clonotype was picked up many times. The rearrangement joins TRBV27 to TRBJ1-6, with D possibly matching TRBD1 (6 bases). V was cut by 3 bases and J by 0 bases, with 12 bases left in between. The CDR3 contains 17 residues. The germline gives CDR1 MNHEY, CDR2 SMNVEV (reference sequence). The CDR3 coding sequence is TGTGCCAGCAGTTTTTCACAGGACAGCTCCTATAATTCACCCCTCCACTTT. Translating it yields CASSFSQDSSYNSPLHF.

This clonotype was seen repeatedly, ten times or more. V and J are TRBV3-1 and TRBJ1-2; D unclear. Trimming left V 3 bases short and J 3 bases short, with 2 bases between. CDR3 size: 11 residues. Germline CDR1 reads LGHDT; CDR2 reads YNNKEL (reference sequence). The CDR3 spells CASSQDYGYTF. The CDR3 bases are TGTGCCAGCAGCCAGGACTATGGCTACACCTTC.

The V call is TRBV6-2 or TRBV6-3, the J call TRBJ2-5; 9 nucleotides align to TRBD1. CDR1 and CDR2 (germline): MNHEY, SVGEGT. This CDR3 has 12 residues. Trimming took 4 bases from V and 9 from J; bases not matched to a gene: 3. The CDR3 reads CASSWTGAPQYF. The DNA of the CDR3 is TGTGCCAGCAGTTGGACAGGGGCCCCCCAGTACTTC.

There are many counts of this clonotype. The chain couples TRBV4-2 to TRBJ2-3, with a tentative D call TRBD2 (5 bases). Between the trimmed V and J ends, which lost 0 bases and 4 bases, there was a span of 17 bases. The germline CDR1 and CDR2 sequences are LGHNA and YNFKEQ. This CDR3 region has 17 residues. CDR3 nucleotides: TGTGCCAGCAGCCAAGATCTGAGGGTGGTCGGCTCAGATACGCAGTATTTT. It yields the protein CASSQDLRVVGSDTQYF.

This clonotype was recorded a few times. The rearrangement links TRBV4-2 to TRBJ2-1; D remains ambiguous. Germline loops: CDR1 LGHNA, CDR2 YNFKEQ. Trimming removed 4 bases at V and 6 bases at J, with 16 bases between. The CDR3 spans 15 residues. The CDR3 is CASSPIIELLNEQFF. CDR3 DNA sequence: TGTGCCAGCAGCCCTATTATTGAGCTTCTCAATGAGCAGTTCTTC.

In its sample, this clonotype was seen many times. The chain employs TRBV5-1 and TRBJ1-1; 7 nucleotides match TRBD1. The CDR3 length is 12 residues. Germline values: CDR1 SGHRS, CDR2 YFSETQ. With 7 bases clipped from V and 4 bases from J, the junction kept 4 bases outside the gene matches. Written as DNA, the CDR3 is TGCGCCAGCCGTCGGGACAGCACTGAAGCTTTCTTT. Its protein is CASRRDSTEAFF.

The rearrangement uses TRBV30 and TRBJ2-3; 8 nucleotides agree with TRBD2. The J segment lost 0 bases and the V segment lost 2 bases, leaving 4 bases of the junction unmatched. Germline CDR1 GTSNPN, CDR2 SVGIG (reference sequence). This CDR3 is 15 amino acids long. The CDR3 DNA reads as TGTGCCTGGAGTCCGGGACTAGGTAGCACAGATACGCAGTATTTT. It codes for CAWSPGLGSTDTQYF.

This clonotype was seen at least ten times. CDR3 in DNA: TGTGCCAGCAGCCTACGGACAGCGCGCGACGAGCAGTACTTC. Amino acids: CASSLRTARDEQYF. The chain has TRBV3-1 and TRBJ2-7; D may be TRBD1 (6 bases). This CDR3 contains 14 residues. CDR1 LGHDT and CDR2 YNNKEL come from the germline V gene (reference sequence). V was shortened by 4 bases and J by 5 bases, with 15 bases between the two germline ends.

This sequence joins TRBV5-1 and TRBJ1-1, with a tentative D call TRBD1 (6 bases). There are 14 residues in the CDR3. Germline V gene lookup returns CDR1 SGHRS and CDR2 YFSETQ. Trimming took 2 bases from V and 1 from J, leaving 9 bases between them. The CDR3 DNA is TGCGCCAGCAGCTTAACACAGGGGAACACTGAAGCTTTCTTT. It yields the protein CASSLTQGNTEAFF.

The CDR3 nucleotides are TGCGCCAGCAGCTTACCGGGACTAGCGGGGGGAGAGACCCAGTACTTC. Its protein is CASSLPGLAGGETQYF. The genes are TRBV5-1 and TRBJ2-5; TRBD2 matches at 15 bases. In germline, CDR1 is SGHRS, CDR2 YFSETQ. The CDR3 spans 16 residues. With V trimmed by 2 bases and J by 4 bases, 3 bases remained unmatched.

This clonotype came up many times. The V and J genes are TRBV7-6 and TRBJ1-1, with TRBD1 as a possible D gene (5 bases). The CDR3 has 14 residues. V was pared by 5 bases and J by 0 bases, with 10 bases between. Germline-derived CDR1 and CDR2 are SGHVS and FNYEAQ. The CDR3 coding sequence is TGTGCCAGCAGCGCCGCGGGACTGAACACTGAAGCTTTCTTT. The encoded protein is CASSAAGLNTEAFF.

In this sample, this clonotype turned up many times. This chain joins TRBV7-2 and TRBJ1-2, with D possibly being TRBD1 (6 bases). Looked up from germline, CDR1 is SGHTA and CDR2 is FQGNSA. Trimming took off 5 bases at V and 0 bases at J, with 13 bases between the two ends. The CDR3 has 15 residues. The CDR3 loop is CASSPTGKANYGYTF. The CDR3 DNA follows: TGTGCCAGCAGCCCCACAGGGAAAGCTAACTATGGCTACACCTTC.

The V gene is TRBV30, the J gene TRBJ2-1, with 9 positions matching TRBD1. Losses at the gene ends were 2 bases for V and 7 bases for J; bases not matched to a gene: 3. The CDR3 extends over 13 amino acids. Germline V gene sequence: CDR1 GTSNPN, CDR2 SVGIG (reference sequence). In DNA form, the CDR3 reads TGTGCCTGGAGTCTACAGGGGGCGAATGAGCAGTTCTTC. Its translation: CAWSLQGANEQFF.

V is TRBV20-1 and J is TRBJ2-7, with 7 bases that match TRBD2. V shed 3 bases and J 12 bases; nucleotides not matched to a gene: 11. The CDR3 is 12 amino acids. Germline-derived CDR1 and CDR2 are DFQATT and SNEGSKA (reference sequence). The CDR3 DNA follows: TGCAGTGCTAGTCGCGGGAGCGACGCGCTGTACTTC. It yields the protein CSASRGSDALYF.

This clonotype was counted ten times or more. The chain uses TRBV20-1 and TRBJ2-7; 8 bases align to TRBD1. The CDR3 contains 14 residues. Unmatched junction bases numbered 7, after V lost 3 bases and J lost 3 bases. The germline V gene encodes CDR1 DFQATT and CDR2 SNEGSKA (reference sequence). DNA of the CDR3: TGCAGTGCTAGCCCAGGGGGCAGTCACTACGAGCAGTACTTC. Translated: CSASPGGSHYEQYF.

This clonotype was recorded at least ten times. J is TRBJ2-5 and V is TRBV20-1; D not resolved. The V and J ends lost 5 bases and 0 bases respectively, with 10 bases between them. CDR1 is DFQATT, CDR2 SNEGSKA, per germline (reference sequence). The CDR3 covers 13 residues. The CDR3 spells CSAYDPYQETQYF. CDR3 coding DNA: TGCAGTGCTTATGACCCTTACCAAGAGACCCAGTACTTC.